Listed below are T cell receptor beta chains from one sample, sequenced in a study of cytomegalovirus exposure and HLA in healthy donors. Profiling relied on immunoSEQ multiplex PCR, and the TCRdb table lists in-frame clones only, not all of them. The sample totals 80,000 or so clones; its top ten clones hold 1% to 1.4%. The material sequenced was PBMCs. Every receptor here comes from a woman aged 30 to 39 in good health and CMV-seronegative. CDR3s include the opening cysteine and the closing phenylalanine or tryptophan. A D gene is named only where the DNA matches it firmly.

v_gene,j_gene,d_gene,CDR3aa,CDR3nt
TRBV29-1,TRBJ1-1,-,CSVGDSFEAFF,TGCAGCGTTGGTGACTCTTTTGAAGCTTTCTTT
TRBV18,TRBJ1-1,-,CASHPQGLGTEAFF,TGTGCCAGCCACCCGCAGGGGCTCGGCACTGAAGCTTTCTTT
TRBV5-1,TRBJ2-1,TRBD2,CASSSAGLAIDEQFF,TGCGCCAGCAGCTCGGCGGGACTAGCAATCGATGAGCAGTTCTTC
TRBV2,TRBJ2-7,-,CASSEQGSYEQYF,TGTGCCAGCAGTGAACAGGGAAGCTACGAGCAGTACTTC
TRBV30,TRBJ1-1,-,CACGRRGGTEAFF,TGTGCCTGCGGTAGGAGGGGAGGAACTGAAGCTTTCTTT
TRBV7-2,TRBJ2-3,-,CASSTWGGTDTQYF,TGTGCCAGCAGCACTTGGGGGGGCACAGATACGCAGTATTTT
TRBV19,TRBJ2-1,-,CASSIGGRVVNEQFF,TGTGCCAGTAGTATTGGAGGTCGGGTGGTCAATGAGCAGTTCTTC
TRBV4-1,TRBJ1-1,TRBD1,CASSQPPDRADRADTEAFF,TGCGCCAGCAGCCAACCACCCGACAGGGCGGATCGAGCCGATACTGAAGCTTTCTTT
TRBV2,TRBJ2-5,-,CASSDSGIFSGETQYF,TGTGCCAGCAGTGACTCGGGAATATTTTCGGGAGAGACCCAGTACTTC
TRBV10-3,TRBJ1-1,-,CAISELAGVLNTEAFF,TGTGCCATCAGTGAATTGGCAGGGGTACTGAACACTGAAGCTTTCTTT
TRBV6-5,TRBJ1-1,-,CASSYSGATEAFF,TGTGCCAGCAGTTACTCTGGGGCTACTGAAGCTTTCTTT
TRBV11-2,TRBJ2-2,TRBD2,CASSLGLAGGRSGELFF,TGTGCCAGCAGCTTAGGACTAGCGGGAGGTCGATCCGGGGAGCTGTTTTTT
TRBV6-1,TRBJ1-1,-,CASRQGNTEAFF,TGTGCCAGCAGGCAGGGGAACACTGAAGCTTTCTTT
TRBV6-5,TRBJ1-2,-,CASSYSRGTGYTF,TGTGCCAGCAGTTACTCGAGGGGGACTGGCTACACCTTC
TRBV18,TRBJ2-7,TRBD1,CASSPQGQGREQYF,TGTGCCAGCTCACCACAGGGACAGGGACGCGAGCAGTACTTC
TRBV2,TRBJ1-1,-,CASSRSGGSAFF,TGTGCCAGCAGTCGGTCGGGGGGATCTGCTTTCTTT
TRBV4-1,TRBJ1-4,TRBD1,CASSQGLQGARTNEKLFF,TGCGCCAGCAGCCAAGGACTTCAGGGGGCCAGGACTAATGAAAAACTGTTTTTT
TRBV4-1,TRBJ2-7,-,CASSWFVAASSYEQYF,TGCGCCAGCAGTTGGTTCGTGGCGGCGAGCTCCTACGAGCAGTACTTC
TRBV19,TRBJ1-4,-,CASSPLPGQLEKLFF,TGTGCCAGTAGCCCCCTCCCGGGACAACTTGAAAAACTGTTTTTT
TRBV30,TRBJ2-5,TRBD2,CAWSAPPGTSGVGAQETQYF,TGTGCCTGGAGTGCGCCTCCCGGGACTAGCGGGGTAGGAGCACAAGAGACCCAGTACTTC
TRBV29-1,TRBJ2-1,TRBD1,CSVRTGGANRYNEQFF,TGCAGCGTGCGGACAGGGGGGGCTAATAGATACAATGAGCAGTTCTTC
TRBV27,TRBJ2-7,TRBD2,CASRKSGSSYEQYF,TGTGCCAGCAGAAAGAGCGGGAGCTCCTACGAGCAGTACTTC
TRBV4-1,TRBJ2-1,TRBD1,CASSQGTGWRNEQFF,TGCGCCAGCAGCCAAGGGACAGGGTGGAGGAATGAGCAGTTCTTC
TRBV6-5,TRBJ1-6,-,CASTNRGHPSGPLHF,TGTGCCAGCACGAATCGCGGACATCCCTCGGGACCCCTCCACTTT
TRBV6-1,TRBJ2-7,TRBD1,CASSENFEGAAYEQYF,TGTGCCAGCAGTGAAAACTTCGAGGGGGCGGCTTACGAGCAGTACTTC
TRBV27,TRBJ1-1,TRBD1,CASRGQGARSTEAFF,TGTGCCAGCAGGGGACAGGGGGCTAGAAGCACTGAAGCTTTCTTT
TRBV4-1,TRBJ2-4,TRBD2,CASSPSSPGLALIAKNIQYF,TGCGCCAGCAGCCCCTCCTCACCGGGACTAGCGCTAATAGCCAAAAACATTCAGTACTTC
TRBV6-4,TRBJ2-1,-,CASSDSASGYNEQFF,TGTGCCAGCAGTGACTCTGCATCGGGGTACAATGAGCAGTTCTTC
TRBV2,TRBJ2-7,TRBD2,CASTFSGSGYEQYF,TGTGCCAGCACCTTTAGCGGGAGTGGCTACGAGCAGTACTTC
TRBV6-6,TRBJ2-7,TRBD1,CASSSRDRADEQYF,TGTGCCAGCAGTTCGAGGGACAGGGCGGACGAGCAGTACTTC
TRBV7-9,TRBJ2-5,-,CASSPQLGGTETQYF,TGTGCCAGCAGCCCCCAACTTGGGGGGACGGAGACCCAGTACTTC
TRBV19,TRBJ2-3,-,CASSMSVGGTDTQYF,TGTGCCAGTAGCATGAGTGTAGGGGGAACAGATACGCAGTATTTT
TRBV19,TRBJ2-6,-,CASSYRSGANVLTF,TGTGCCAGTAGTTACAGGTCTGGGGCCAACGTCCTGACTTTC
TRBV11-3,TRBJ1-5,-,CASSPPGAQHF,TGTGCCAGCAGCCCCCCGGGGGCCCAGCATTTT
TRBV4-1,TRBJ1-6,-,CASSQVGGADSHLHF,TGCGCCAGCAGCCAAGTCGGGGGTGCTGATTCACACCTCCACTTT
TRBV27,TRBJ1-2,TRBD1,CASSTIRDRGLRNYGYTF,TGTGCCAGCAGTACGATCCGGGACAGGGGGCTCAGAAACTATGGCTACACCTTC
TRBV29-1,TRBJ1-2,TRBD1,CSADPGQGDYGYTF,TGCAGCGCTGACCCGGGACAGGGGGACTATGGCTACACCTTC
TRBV18,TRBJ2-7,TRBD1,CASSPRAGGFSYEQYF,TGTGCCAGCTCACCAAGGGCAGGGGGCTTCTCCTACGAGCAGTACTTC
TRBV5-4,TRBJ1-2,TRBD1,CASSQGASYGYTF,TGTGCCAGCAGTCAGGGGGCTAGCTATGGCTACACCTTC
TRBV5-4,TRBJ2-1,-,CASSLAVGEVEQFF,TGTGCCAGCAGCTTGGCTGTGGGGGAGGTTGAGCAGTTCTTC
TRBV4-1,TRBJ1-3,-,CASRLCTIYF,TGCGCCAGCAGACTTTGCACCATATATTTT
TRBV30,TRBJ2-1,-,CAWRGGYNEQFF,TGTGCCTGGAGGGGCGGGTACAATGAGCAGTTCTTC
TRBV27,TRBJ2-6,-,CASRSGAGANVLTF,TGTGCCAGCAGATCAGGGGCCGGGGCCAACGTCCTGACTTTC
TRBV11-2,TRBJ1-3,-,CASSLDRVGNTIYF,TGTGCCAGCAGCTTAGACAGGGTTGGAAACACCATATATTTT
TRBV5-6,TRBJ1-1,-,CASSLDSTGVLEAFF,TGTGCCAGCAGCTTGGATTCTACAGGAGTACTTGAAGCTTTCTTT
TRBV27,TRBJ2-1,-,CASSWRWSGNNEQFF,TGTGCCAGCAGCTGGCGGTGGTCAGGGAACAATGAGCAGTTCTTC
TRBV6-5,TRBJ1-1,TRBD1,CASSYEGAGGTEAFF,TGTGCCAGCAGTTACGAGGGGGCAGGTGGCACTGAAGCTTTCTTT
TRBV5-4,TRBJ2-3,TRBD2,CASSPGLAQDTQYF,TGTGCCAGCAGCCCCGGACTAGCGCAAGATACGCAGTATTTT
TRBV15,TRBJ2-7,TRBD1,CATSRNRGEQYF,TGTGCCACCAGCAGAAACAGGGGCGAGCAGTACTTC
TRBV6-5,TRBJ2-2,TRBD1,CASSSRPGQGTGELFF,TGTGCCAGCAGTTCCCGACCGGGACAGGGGACCGGGGAGCTGTTTTTT
TRBV6-1,TRBJ2-1,TRBD2,CASSKTSGEQFF,TGTGCCAGCAGTAAGACTAGCGGCGAGCAGTTCTTC
TRBV18,TRBJ2-5,TRBD1,CASSPLPPLGQGETQYF,TGTGCCAGCTCACCACTCCCACCACTCGGACAGGGAGAGACCCAGTACTTC
TRBV7-8,TRBJ1-1,TRBD1,CASSPLTGGTEAFF,TGTGCCAGCAGCCCCTTAACAGGGGGCACTGAAGCTTTCTTT